This TCR beta chain was observed in a study of T cell repertoires in cytomegalovirus infection. Study-level background: CMV infection plus the matching HLA type was flagged by public TCR beta signatures. Study conclusions and caveats: CMV-specific TCR beta clonotypes restricted by HLA-C dominated the ex vivo response. Frequencies of public TCR beta families were cumulated, and this identified carriers of CMV plus the relevant HLA.

Trimming stripped 3 bases from V and 2 bases from J, with 14 bases between. Germline CDR1 SEHNR, CDR2 FQNEAQ (reference sequence). This CDR3 comprises 17 residues. This clonotype was observed a handful of times. What it binds is unknown. TCRdb processed the reads anew with MiXCR; each CDR3 protein has one entry. The sample lists some 200,000 distinct CDR3 sequences; approximately 19% were seen once. The material sequenced was PBMCs. The TCR originated in a human donor in good health (CMV status not recorded). Some clones in this sample may be carry-over from other donors' samples. The V call is TRBV7-9, the J call TRBJ2-6; the D gene is possibly TRBD1 (5 bases). The chain's CDR3 is CASSFDPTVTGANVLTF. The CDR3 DNA reads as TGTGCCAGCAGCTTTGACCCGACAGTCACTGGGGCCAACGTCCTGACTTTC.